The 5 T cell receptor beta chains below were found in one sample sequenced in a study of identical twins. MiXCR, run by TCRdb on the 5' RACE reads, gives a single entry per CDR3 protein. The repertoire includes 700,000 or so distinct CDR3 sequences, around 8.3% of them detected once, and approximately 0.94% sits in the top ten. These same data were also listed under a study on yellow fever vaccine responses in identical twins.

Sequenced: PBMCs. The receptors stem from a woman aged 18-30 years in good health.

CDR3: CASSSTPGVYTEAFF. The DNA for the CDR3 is TGTGCCAGCAGCTCGACGCCGGGGGTGTATACTGAAGCTTTCTTT. This chain uses TRBV9 with TRBJ1-1, with D possibly TRBD1 on 5 matching bases. CDR3 size: 15 residues. The V gene lost 4 bases and the J gene lost 5 bases, with 18 bases spanning the gap. Germline lookup yields CDR1 SGDLS and CDR2 YYNGEE.

The V and J genes are TRBV6-4 and TRBJ1-5; 9 positions match TRBD1. V lost 3 bases, J lost 9 bases, and 9 bases stayed unmatched. Germline loops: CDR1 MRHNA, CDR2 SNTAGT. The CDR3 length is 15 residues. DNA of the CDR3: TGTGCCAGCAGTGAGACAGGGGGTTCCGTATGGCCCCAGCATTTT. It codes for CASSETGGSVWPQHF.

V usage is TRBV3-1 and J usage is TRBJ1-1; D is possibly TRBD1 (6 bases). V lost 0 bases and J lost 2, with 10 bases in between. This CDR3 spans 15 amino acids. Germline lookup yields CDR1 LGHDT and CDR2 YNNKEL (reference sequence). CDR3 amino acids: CASSQDHRANTEAFF. The CDR3 nucleotides read TGTGCCAGCAGCCAAGATCACAGGGCCAACACTGAAGCTTTCTTT. Supplemented by reference TRBV3-1 and TRBJ1-1, the full variable domain reads DTAVSQTPKYLVTQMGNDKSIKCEQNLGHDTMYWYKQDSKKFLKIMFSYNNKELIINETVPNRFSPKSPDKAHLNLHINSLELGDSAVYFCASSQDHRANTEAFFGQGTRLTVV.

The chain employs TRBV5-1 and TRBJ2-2; possibly TRBD1 or TRBD2 for D (5 bases each). V was trimmed by 9 bases and J by 1 base, leaving 16 bases between them. Per germline, CDR1 SGHRS and CDR2 YFSETQ. This CDR3 has 15 residues. The CDR3 DNA reads as TGCGCCACTACAACCGGGACCGAGAACACCGGGGAGCTGTTTTTT. It encodes CATTTGTENTGELFF.

This clonotype was seen a handful of times. The rearrangement links TRBV19 to TRBJ2-2; the D is unclear. CDR3 length equals 17 residues. Between the trimmed V and J ends, which lost 3 bases and 0 bases, there was a span of 14 bases. Germline assignment: CDR1 LNHDA and CDR2 SQIVND (reference sequence). CDR3: CASSILGLQPNTGELFF. The CDR3 DNA is TGTGCCAGTAGTATTCTTGGGTTACAGCCGAACACCGGGGAGCTGTTTTTT.